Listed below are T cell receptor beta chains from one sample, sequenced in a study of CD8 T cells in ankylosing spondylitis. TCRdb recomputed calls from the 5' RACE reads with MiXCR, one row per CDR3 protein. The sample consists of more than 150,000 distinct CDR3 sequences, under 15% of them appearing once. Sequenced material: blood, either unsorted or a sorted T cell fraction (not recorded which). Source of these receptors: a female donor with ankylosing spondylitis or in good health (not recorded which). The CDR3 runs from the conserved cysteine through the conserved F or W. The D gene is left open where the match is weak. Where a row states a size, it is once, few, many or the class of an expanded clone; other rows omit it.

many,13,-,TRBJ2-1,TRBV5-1,TGCGCCAGCAGCTTGGGTGCTGTCAATGAGCAGTTCTTC,CASSLGAVNEQFF
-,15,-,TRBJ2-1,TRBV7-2,TGTGCCAGCAGCTCCTACCCTGACCCCTACAATGAGCAGTTCTTC,CASSSYPDPYNEQFF
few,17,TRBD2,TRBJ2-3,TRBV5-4,TGTGCCAGCAGCTTCCGGGGGGCGGGAGGGCCCTCAGATACGCAGTATTTT,CASSFRGAGGPSDTQYF
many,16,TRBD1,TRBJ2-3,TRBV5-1,TGCGCCAGCAGCTTGGATCTCATGGGACAGGGAAGTTCGCAGTATTTT,CASSLDLMGQGSSQYF
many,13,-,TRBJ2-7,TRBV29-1,TGCAGCGTTAGACTCGACAGTAACTACGAGCAGTACTTC,CSVRLDSNYEQYF
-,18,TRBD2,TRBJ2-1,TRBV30,TGTGCCTGGAGTTCACCGACTAGCGGCCTTGCGGGTTACAATGAGCAGTTCTTC,CAWSSPTSGLAGYNEQFF
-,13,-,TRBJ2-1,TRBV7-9,TGTGCCAGCAGCGCCGGGGAACACAATGAGCAGTTCTTC,CASSAGEHNEQFF
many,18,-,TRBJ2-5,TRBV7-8,TGTGCCAGCAAGGCGGGCCTTCTGTCGGGGCGCAGGCGGGAGACCCAGTACTTC,CASKAGLLSGRRRETQYF
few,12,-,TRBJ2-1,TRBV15,TGTGCCACCAGCAGAGATCGCGATGAGCAGTTCTTC,CATSRDRDEQFF
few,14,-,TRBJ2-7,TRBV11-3,TGTGCCAGCAGCCCCAGCTACAACTCCTACGAGCAGTACTTC,CASSPSYNSYEQYF
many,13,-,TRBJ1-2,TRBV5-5,TGTGCCAGCAGCTTGGCGGGACGGAATGGCTACACCTTC,CASSLAGRNGYTF
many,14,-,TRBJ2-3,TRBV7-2,TGTGCCAGCAGCTTAGGCGGGAAAGCAGATACGCAGTATTTT,CASSLGGKADTQYF
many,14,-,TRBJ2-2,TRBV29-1,TGCAGCGTTGAAGACGGACGTTACACCGGGGAGCTGTTTTTT,CSVEDGRYTGELFF
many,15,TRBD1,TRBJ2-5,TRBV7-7,TGTGCTAGCAGCCTTGGACAGGGATCTCCAGAGACCCAGTACTTC,CASSLGQGSPETQYF
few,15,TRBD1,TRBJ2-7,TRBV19,TGTGCCAGTAGCCCCCGGGACAGCCCTACCTACGAGCAGTACTTC,CASSPRDSPTYEQYF
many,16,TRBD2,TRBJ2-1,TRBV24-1,TGTGCCACCAGTGACGCCACTAGCGGGAGAGTCAATGAGCAGTTCTTC,CATSDATSGRVNEQFF
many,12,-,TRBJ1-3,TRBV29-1,TGCAGCGCAGGGACGCAAGGAAACACCATATATTTT,CSAGTQGNTIYF
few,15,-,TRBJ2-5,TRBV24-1,TGTGCCACCAGTGAGGCTCGATCTCCTTCGGGGACCCAGTACTTC,CATSEARSPSGTQYF
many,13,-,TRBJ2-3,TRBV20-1,TGCAGTGCTAGTTTCCTTACCCTAGATACGCAGTATTTT,CSASFLTLDTQYF
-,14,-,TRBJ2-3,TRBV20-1,TGCAGTGCTAGTTCGGTTAGTCACACAGATACGCAGTATTTT,CSASSVSHTDTQYF
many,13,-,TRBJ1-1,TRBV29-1,TGCAGCGCTTGGGGATACGAGTTCGCTGAAGCTTTCTTT,CSAWGYEFAEAFF
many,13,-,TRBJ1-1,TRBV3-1,TGTGCCAGCAGCCCCGGGGAGTACACTGAAGCTTTCTTT,CASSPGEYTEAFF
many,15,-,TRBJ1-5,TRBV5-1,TGCGCCAGCAGCCTTGGGGGCAGGCCTGGACAGCCCCAGCATTTT,CASSLGGRPGQPQHF
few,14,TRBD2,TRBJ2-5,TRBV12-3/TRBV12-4,TGTGCCAGCAGTCCTGGACTAGCGGGTGGGACCCAGTACTTC,CASSPGLAGGTQYF
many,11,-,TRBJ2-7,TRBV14,TGTGCCAGCAGCGACTACTACGAGCAGTACTTC,CASSDYYEQYF
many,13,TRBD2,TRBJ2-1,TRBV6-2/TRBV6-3,TGTGCCAGCAGATCTAGCGGGAGTCATGAGCAGTTCTTC,CASRSSGSHEQFF
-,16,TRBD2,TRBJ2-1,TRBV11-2,TGTGCCAGCAGCTTACTCCCTTCTAGCGGAAACAATGAGCAGTTCTTC,CASSLLPSSGNNEQFF
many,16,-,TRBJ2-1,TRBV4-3,TGCGCCAGCAGCCAAAGCGGCAGTAGCTCCTACAATGAGCAGTTCTTC,CASSQSGSSSYNEQFF
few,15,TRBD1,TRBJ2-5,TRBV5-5,TGTGCCAGCAGCTCCCGGACAGGATTCCAAGAGACCCAGTACTTC,CASSSRTGFQETQYF
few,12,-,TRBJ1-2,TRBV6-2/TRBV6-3,TGTGCCAGCAGTTACACAGTCCCGGGCTACACCTTC,CASSYTVPGYTF
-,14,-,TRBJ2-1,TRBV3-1,TGTGCCAGCAGCCCGTTGAGGGTAGGCAATGAGCAGTTCTTC,CASSPLRVGNEQFF
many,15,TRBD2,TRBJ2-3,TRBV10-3,TGTGCCATCAGTGCTAGCGGGAGTATAACAGATACGCAGTATTTT,CAISASGSITDTQYF
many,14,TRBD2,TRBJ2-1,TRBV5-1,TGCGCCAGCAGTTTAGCGGGACCCTACAATGAGCAGTTCTTC,CASSLAGPYNEQFF
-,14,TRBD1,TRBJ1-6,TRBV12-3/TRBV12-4,TGTGCCAGCAGTACGGGACAGATTAATTCACCCCTCCACTTT,CASSTGQINSPLHF
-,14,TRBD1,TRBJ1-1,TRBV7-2,TGTGCCAGCAGCCCGACAACAGGGGTCACTGATGCTTTCTTT,CASSPTTGVTDAFF
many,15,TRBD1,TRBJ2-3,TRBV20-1,TGCAGTGCTAGTTCCCCGGGACAGGGCACAGATACGCAGTATTTT,CSASSPGQGTDTQYF
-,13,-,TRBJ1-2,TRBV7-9,TGTGCCAGCAGCTTAGAGACCGGATATGGCTACACCTTC,CASSLETGYGYTF
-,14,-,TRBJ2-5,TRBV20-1,TGCAGTGCTAGAAAGGGGGGATTGTCGGAGGCCCAGTACTTC,CSARKGGLSEAQYF
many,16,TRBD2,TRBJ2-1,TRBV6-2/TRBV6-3,TGTGCCAGCAGTTCCCGTCTAGCGGGAGTTAGAACTGAGCAGTTCTTC,CASSSRLAGVRTEQFF
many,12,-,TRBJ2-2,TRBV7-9,TGTGCCAGCAGCTCGAACACCGGGGAGCTGTTTTTT,CASSSNTGELFF
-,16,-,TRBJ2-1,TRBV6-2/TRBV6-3,TGTGCCAGCACCGACAGATACAGAACTCGGTACAATGAGCAGTTCTTC,CASTDRYRTRYNEQFF
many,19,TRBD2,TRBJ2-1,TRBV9,TGTGCCAGCAGCGCACCCATGTCCGGGACTAGCGGGCTAATGCGTGAGCAGTTCTTC,CASSAPMSGTSGLMREQFF
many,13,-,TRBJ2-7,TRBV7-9,TGTGCCAGCAGCCCACGGACTTTGAACGAGCAGTACTTC,CASSPRTLNEQYF
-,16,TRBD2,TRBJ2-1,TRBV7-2,TGTGCCAGCAGCTCTGGGCCTAGCGGCTCGTATGATGAGCAGTTCTTC,CASSSGPSGSYDEQFF
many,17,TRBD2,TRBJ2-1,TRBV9,TGTGCCAGCAGCTTAAACCCCGGGACTAGCGGGTACAATGAGCAGTTCTTC,CASSLNPGTSGYNEQFF
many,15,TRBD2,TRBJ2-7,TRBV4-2,TGTGCCAGCAGCCAAGGACTAGCGGGCTCCTACGAGCAGTACTTC,CASSQGLAGSYEQYF
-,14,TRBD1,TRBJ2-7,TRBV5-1,TGCGCCAGCAGCTATGGACAGGGCCTGTACGAGCAGTACTTC,CASSYGQGLYEQYF
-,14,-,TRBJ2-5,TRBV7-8,TGTGCCAGCAGCTCCGGTGGCTGGGAAGAGACCCAGTACTTC,CASSSGGWEETQYF
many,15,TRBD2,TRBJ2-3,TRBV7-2,TGTGCCAGCAGCTTTTTCGGGAGGGATTTAGATACGCAGTATTTT,CASSFFGRDLDTQYF